This entry lists 22 T cell receptor beta chains sequenced from one sample in a study of blood T cell repertoires in COVID-19. Sequencing used immunoSEQ multiplex PCR; TCRdb keeps in-frame clones, though not all of them. Of 150,000 or so clones listed, more than 85% are singletons. Material for sequencing was peripheral blood. Receptors were obtained from a young man with acute or convalescent COVID-19.

The V and J genes are TRBV4-1 and TRBJ1-6, with TRBD1 identical over 7 bases. Germline CDR1 is MGHRA and CDR2 is YSYEKL. With V trimmed by 6 bases and J by 5 bases, 7 bases remained unmatched. The CDR3 loop spans 15 amino acids. In DNA form, the CDR3 reads TGCGCCAGCAGACCGACCGGGACAGATAATTCACCCCTCCACTTT. The encoded protein is CASRPTGTDNSPLHF.

This chain connects TRBV6-2 or TRBV6-3 to TRBJ1-6; 10 bases map to TRBD1. This CDR3 contains 15 residues. After removal of 1 base from V and 10 bases from J, the junction contained 4 bases not matched to a gene. CDR1 is MNHEY, CDR2 SVGEGT, per germline. The CDR3 loop is CASSYLGQGNSPLHF. The CDR3 coding sequence is TGTGCCAGCAGTTACTTGGGACAGGGGAACTCACCCCTCCACTTT.

This sequence joins TRBV7-2 and TRBJ1-2, with D perhaps TRBD1 (6 bases). Germline V gives CDR1 SGHTA, CDR2 FQGNSA. V was cut by 5 bases and J by 3 bases, with 25 bases left in between. The CDR3 spans 18 residues. The CDR3 DNA sequence: TGTGCCAGCAGCCGGGTCGGGGGGCGCGAAATAGGGGACTATGGCTACACCTTC. Translation: CASSRVGGREIGDYGYTF.

This chain uses TRBV5-1 with TRBJ2-2, with a tentative D call TRBD1 (5 bases). CDR1 is SGHRS and CDR2 is YFSETQ in the germline V gene. This CDR3 region has 14 residues. Deletions cut 2 bases from V and 1 base from J, with 6 bases between. The DNA for the CDR3 is TGCGCCAGCAGCTTACAGGAGAACACCGGGGAGCTGTTTTTT. It encodes CASSLQENTGELFF. Drawing the rest from reference TRBV5-1 and TRBJ2-2, the complete variable domain is KAGVTQTPRYLIKTRGQQVTLSCSPISGHRSVSWYQQTPGQGLQFLFEYFSETQRNKGNFPGRFSGRQFSNSRSEMNVSTLELGDSALYLCASSLQENTGELFFGEGSRLTVL.

The rearrangement uses TRBV6-5 and TRBJ1-5; 8 bases are a match to TRBD1. V shed 7 bases, J shed 6 bases, and the junction held 8 bases outside the gene matches. The CDR3 is 14 amino acids. Germline CDR1 is MNHEY and CDR2 is SVGAGI. This CDR3 reads CASKGGDRSQPQHF. The CDR3 nucleotides read TGTGCCAGCAAAGGGGGGGACAGGTCTCAGCCCCAGCATTTT.

The chain joins TRBV5-4 to TRBJ2-2, with 9 bases identical to TRBD2. The trim removed 4 bases at V and 8 bases at J, leaving 12 bases unmatched. This CDR3 has 16 amino acids. From germline, CDR1 is SGHNT and CDR2 YYREEE (reference sequence). CDR3 DNA sequence: TGTGCCAGCAGCCAAGCGAGCGGGGGGTATGCGGGGGAGCTGTTTTTT. This sequence encodes CASSQASGGYAGELFF.

The V call is TRBV18, the J call TRBJ2-3; 10 nucleotides agree with TRBD2. This CDR3 is 17 amino acids long. CDR1 and CDR2 from the germline V gene are KGHSH and LQKENI. The V and J ends lost 5 bases and 2 bases, in that order; junction bases with no gene match: 10. Here the CDR3 reads CASSFPSGGPNTDTQYF. DNA of the CDR3: TGTGCCAGCTCATTTCCTAGCGGGGGACCTAACACAGATACGCAGTATTTT. Full variable domain (rest looked up from reference TRBV18 and TRBJ2-3): NAGVMQNPRHLVRRRGQEARLRCSPMKGHSHVYWYRQLPEEGLKFMVYLQKENIIDESGMPKERFSAEFPKEGPSILRIQQVVRGDSAAYFCASSFPSGGPNTDTQYFGPGTRLTVL.

The rearrangement links TRBV27 to TRBJ2-7; D is uncertain. V shed 8 bases and J shed 4 bases, with 15 bases lying between them. This CDR3 spans 13 amino acids. CDR1 and CDR2 (germline): MNHEY, SMNVEV (reference sequence). The CDR3 DNA reads TGTGCCAGCGCCCCAAGCGAGGAGTACGAGCAGTACGTC. Protein sequence: CASAPSEEYEQYV.

The V call is TRBV18, the J call TRBJ1-1, with D possibly TRBD1 on 6 matching bases. The CDR3 has 15 residues. The germline V gene encodes CDR1 KGHSH and CDR2 LQKENI. V dropped 0 bases and J dropped 1 base, with 9 bases sitting between them. CDR3 amino acids: CASSPPRTANTEAFF. For the CDR3, the DNA is TGTGCCAGCTCACCACCTAGGACAGCGAACACTGAAGCTTTCTTT. Supplemented by reference TRBV18 and TRBJ1-1, the full variable domain reads NAGVMQNPRHLVRRRGQEARLRCSPMKGHSHVYWYRQLPEEGLKFMVYLQKENIIDESGMPKERFSAEFPKEGPSILRIQQVVRGDSAAYFCASSPPRTANTEAFFGQGTRLTVV.

As regards this clone: Other DNA sequences in this sample translate to the same CDR3. The J gene is TRBJ1-1, the V gene TRBV7-9, with a weak D call TRBD1 (5 bases). Trimming cost V 2 bases and J 5 bases, with 9 bases left between them. Germline CDR1 is SEHNR and CDR2 is FQNEAQ (reference sequence). This CDR3 contains 13 residues. CDR3 nucleotide sequence: TGTGCCAGCAGCTTACAGGGAGGAACTGAAGCTTTCTTT. It yields the protein CASSLQGGTEAFF.

Only a few counts were recorded for this clone. The CDR3 DNA reads TGTGCCTGGAGTGGTAGGCAGGGGGTGGGGCCCCAGCATTTT. This codes for CAWSGRQGVGPQHF. V usage is TRBV30 and J usage is TRBJ1-5; TRBD1 matches 7 bases. The CDR3 length is 14 residues. The V segment lost 1 base and the J segment 9 bases; nucleotides outside the gene matches: 9. Germline CDR1 GTSNPN, CDR2 SVGIG (reference sequence).

J is TRBJ2-2 and V is TRBV7-6; D not certain. Germline CDR1 and CDR2: SGHVS and FNYEAQ. The CDR3 is made up of 15 amino acids. V shed 2 bases and J shed 4 bases, with 11 bases lying between them. DNA of the CDR3: TGTGCCAGCAGCTTAACTGCAGGATCCACCGGGGAGCTGTTTTTT. Protein sequence: CASSLTAGSTGELFF.

The chain employs TRBV4-1 and TRBJ1-2; D uncertain. The V end lost 0 bases, the J end lost 6 bases, and 8 bases lay between the germline ends. From germline, CDR1 is MGHRA and CDR2 YSYEKL. The CDR3 consists of 13 residues. The CDR3 loop is CASSQEGGDGYTF. CDR3 nucleotide sequence: TGCGCCAGCAGCCAAGAGGGCGGGGATGGCTACACCTTC.

This chain joins TRBV11-2 and TRBJ2-4; TRBD2 matches at 12 bases. V trimming: 6 bases; J trimming: 4 bases; junction bases outside the gene matches: 10. CDR1 SGHAT and CDR2 FQNNGV come from the germline V gene. The CDR3 spans 17 residues. CDR3 bases: TGTGCCAGCAGAAAACCAGGACTAGCGGGGAGTAAAAACATTCAGTACTTC. Amino acid sequence: CASRKPGLAGSKNIQYF. Filled out from reference TRBV11-2 and TRBJ2-4, the complete variable domain reads EAGVAQSPRYKIIEKRQSVAFWCNPISGHATLYWYQQILGQGPKLLIQFQNNGVVDDSQLPKDRFSAERLKGVDSTLKIQPAKLEDSAVYLCASRKPGLAGSKNIQYFGAGTRLSVL.

The chain employs TRBV25-1 and TRBJ1-6, with D perhaps matching TRBD1 (6 bases). This CDR3 has 14 residues. Germline loops: CDR1 MGHDK, CDR2 SYGVNS. V lost 2 bases to trimming and J lost 6 bases, with 8 bases between them. The chain's CDR3 is CASSEKDSNSPLHF. DNA for the CDR3: TGTGCCAGCAGTGAAAAGGACAGTAATTCACCCCTCCACTTT. Full variable domain (remainder filled in from reference TRBV25-1 and TRBJ1-6): EADIYQTPRYLVIGTGKKITLECSQTMGHDKMYWYQQDPGMELHLIHYSYGVNSTEKGDLSSESTVSRIRTEHFPLTLESARPSHTSQYLCASSEKDSNSPLHFGNGTRLTVT.

This chain links TRBV12-3 or TRBV12-4 with TRBJ1-5; D unresolved. V lost 8 bases and J lost 7, with 15 bases in between. The CDR3 extends over 13 amino acids. CDR3 in DNA: TGTGCCAGCTCCACCGGGGTATGGCAGCCCCAGCATTTT. The encoded protein is CASSTGVWQPQHF.

V usage is TRBV6-5 and J usage is TRBJ1-2, with TRBD1 matching over 8 bases. The CDR3 has 14 residues. Per germline, CDR1 MNHEY and CDR2 SVGAGI. With V trimmed by 6 bases and J by 4 bases, 7 bases remained unmatched. CDR3 amino acids: CASRPNGQGYGYTF. In nucleotides, the CDR3 is TGTGCCAGCAGACCTAACGGACAGGGCTATGGCTACACCTTC.

The rearrangement links TRBV27 to TRBJ1-5, with D perhaps matching TRBD1 (6 bases). The CDR3 loop spans 15 amino acids. V was trimmed by 6 bases and J by 6 bases, leaving 18 bases between them. Looked up from germline, CDR1 is MNHEY and CDR2 is SMNVEV (reference sequence). The CDR3 DNA reads TGTGCCAGCAGCAGCAGCGGGGGGCAGGTTCAGCCCCAGCATTTT. Protein sequence: CASSSSGGQVQPQHF.

The chain uses TRBV6-5 and TRBJ1-3, with 9 positions matching TRBD1. CDR3 length: 15 residues. Germline V gene lookup returns CDR1 MNHEY and CDR2 SVGAGI. Germline trimming cut 4 bases from V and 4 bases from J; bases unmatched to any gene: 5. The CDR3 protein is CASSSDRGEGNTIYF. Written as DNA, the CDR3 is TGTGCCAGCAGTTCCGACAGGGGGGAAGGAAACACCATATATTTT.

With regard to this clone: The same CDR3 can be traced to other DNA sequences in this sample. V gene TRBV6-1 combines with J gene TRBJ1-5; D unclear. V lost 3 bases, J lost 7 bases, and 10 bases lay in between. Germline V gene sequence: CDR1 MNHNS, CDR2 SASEGT. This CDR3 region has 13 residues. The CDR3 region is CASSELSIQPQHF. The CDR3 nucleotides are TGTGCCAGCAGTGAGCTGAGCATCCAGCCCCAGCATTTT.

V gene TRBV6-5 combines with J gene TRBJ1-1; 7 bases agree with TRBD1. The CDR3 consists of 12 residues. V dropped 8 bases and J dropped 5; count of bases not matched to a gene: 5. Germline lookup yields CDR1 MNHEY and CDR2 SVGAGI. The CDR3 loop is CASQTGLTEAFF. The CDR3 DNA reads as TGTGCCAGCCAGACAGGGTTAACTGAAGCTTTCTTT.

This chain links TRBV7-9 with TRBJ1-4, with D perhaps TRBD1 (6 bases). Between the trimmed V and J ends, which lost 5 bases and 7 bases, there was a span of 14 bases. This CDR3 spans 14 amino acids. Germline CDR1 SEHNR, CDR2 FQNEAQ (reference sequence). The CDR3 spells CASSPKGGSEKLFF. The DNA for the CDR3 is TGTGCCAGCAGCCCTAAGGGGGGGAGTGAAAAACTGTTTTTT.